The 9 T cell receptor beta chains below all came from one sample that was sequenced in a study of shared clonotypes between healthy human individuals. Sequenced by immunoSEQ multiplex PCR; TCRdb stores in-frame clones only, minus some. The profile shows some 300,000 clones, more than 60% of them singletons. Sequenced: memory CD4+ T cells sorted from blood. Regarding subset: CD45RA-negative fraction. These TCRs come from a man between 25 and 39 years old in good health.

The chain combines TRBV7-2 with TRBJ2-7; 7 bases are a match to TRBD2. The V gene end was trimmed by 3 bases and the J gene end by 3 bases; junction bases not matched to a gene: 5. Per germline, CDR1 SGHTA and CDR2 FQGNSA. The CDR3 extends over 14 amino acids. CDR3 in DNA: TGTGCCAGCAGCTTTAGATCTAGCGGCTACGAGCAGTACTTC. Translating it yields CASSFRSSGYEQYF.

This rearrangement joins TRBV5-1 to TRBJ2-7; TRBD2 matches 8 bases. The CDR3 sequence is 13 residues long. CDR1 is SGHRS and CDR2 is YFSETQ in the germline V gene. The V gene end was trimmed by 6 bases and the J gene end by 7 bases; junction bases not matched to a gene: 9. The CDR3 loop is CASTQRESGEQYF. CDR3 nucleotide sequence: TGCGCCAGCACCCAGCGGGAGTCCGGGGAGCAGTACTTC. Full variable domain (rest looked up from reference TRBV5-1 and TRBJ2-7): KAGVTQTPRYLIKTRGQQVTLSCSPISGHRSVSWYQQTPGQGLQFLFEYFSETQRNKGNFPGRFSGRQFSNSRSEMNVSTLELGDSALYLCASTQRESGEQYFGPGTRLTVT.

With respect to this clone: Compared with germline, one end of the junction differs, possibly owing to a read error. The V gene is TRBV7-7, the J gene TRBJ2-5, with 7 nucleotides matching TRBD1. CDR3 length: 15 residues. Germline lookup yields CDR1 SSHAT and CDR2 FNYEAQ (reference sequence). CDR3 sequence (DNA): TGTGCTAGCAGCCAAACAGGGGCCAGACAAGAGACCCAGTACTTC. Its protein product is CASSQTGARQETQYF.

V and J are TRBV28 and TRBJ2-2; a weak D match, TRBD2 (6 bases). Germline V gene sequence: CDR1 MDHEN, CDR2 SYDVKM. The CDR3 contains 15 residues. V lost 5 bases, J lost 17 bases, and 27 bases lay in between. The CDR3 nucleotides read TGTGCCAGCAGTCCACCACCTACTAGCTCACCGGGGTCCTTTTTT. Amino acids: CASSPPPTSSPGSFF. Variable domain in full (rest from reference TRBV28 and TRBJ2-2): DVKVTQSSRYLVKRTGEKVFLECVQDMDHENMFWYRQDPGLGLRLIYFSYDVKMKEKGDIPEGYSVSREKKERFSLILESASTNQTSMYLCASSPPPTSSPGSFFGEGSRLTVL.

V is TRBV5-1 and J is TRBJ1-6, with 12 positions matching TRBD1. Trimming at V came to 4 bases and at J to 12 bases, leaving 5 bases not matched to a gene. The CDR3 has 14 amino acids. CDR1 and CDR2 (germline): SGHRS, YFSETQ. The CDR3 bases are TGCGCCAGCAGCCTGGGGACAGGGGGCCAACCCCTCCACTTT. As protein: CASSLGTGGQPLHF.

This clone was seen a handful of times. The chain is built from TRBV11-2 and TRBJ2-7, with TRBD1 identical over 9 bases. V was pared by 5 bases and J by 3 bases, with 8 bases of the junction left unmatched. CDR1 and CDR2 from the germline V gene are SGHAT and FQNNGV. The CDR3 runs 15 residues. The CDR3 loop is CASSPVKGQGYEQYF. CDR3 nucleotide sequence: TGTGCCAGCAGCCCCGTTAAGGGACAGGGCTACGAGCAGTACTTC.

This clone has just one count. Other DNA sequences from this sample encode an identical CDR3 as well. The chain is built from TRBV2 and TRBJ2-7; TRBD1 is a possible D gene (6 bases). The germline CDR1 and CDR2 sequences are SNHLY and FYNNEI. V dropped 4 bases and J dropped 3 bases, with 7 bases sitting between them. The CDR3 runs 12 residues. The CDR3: CASSGGGYEQYF. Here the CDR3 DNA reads TGTGCCAGCAGTGGAGGGGGCTACGAGCAGTACTTC. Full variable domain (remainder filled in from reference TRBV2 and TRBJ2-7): EPEVTQTPSHQVTQMGQEVILRCVPISNHLYFYWYRQILGQKVEFLVSFYNNEISEKSEIFDDQFSVERPDGSNFTLKIRSTKLEDSAMYFCASSGGGYEQYFGPGTRLTVT.

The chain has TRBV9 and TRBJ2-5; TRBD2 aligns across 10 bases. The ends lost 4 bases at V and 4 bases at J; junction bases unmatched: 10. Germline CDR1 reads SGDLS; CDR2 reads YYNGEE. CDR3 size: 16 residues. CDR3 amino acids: CASSSQAGGGLETQYF. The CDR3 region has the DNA TGTGCCAGCAGCTCTCAAGCGGGAGGGGGCTTAGAGACCCAGTACTTC.

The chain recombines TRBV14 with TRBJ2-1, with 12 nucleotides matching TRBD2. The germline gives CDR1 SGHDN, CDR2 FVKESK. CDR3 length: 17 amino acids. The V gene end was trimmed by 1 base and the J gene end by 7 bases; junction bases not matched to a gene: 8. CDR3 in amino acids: CASSQGPRLAGVNEQFF. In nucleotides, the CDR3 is TGTGCCAGCAGCCAAGGTCCCCGACTAGCGGGAGTTAATGAGCAGTTCTTC.